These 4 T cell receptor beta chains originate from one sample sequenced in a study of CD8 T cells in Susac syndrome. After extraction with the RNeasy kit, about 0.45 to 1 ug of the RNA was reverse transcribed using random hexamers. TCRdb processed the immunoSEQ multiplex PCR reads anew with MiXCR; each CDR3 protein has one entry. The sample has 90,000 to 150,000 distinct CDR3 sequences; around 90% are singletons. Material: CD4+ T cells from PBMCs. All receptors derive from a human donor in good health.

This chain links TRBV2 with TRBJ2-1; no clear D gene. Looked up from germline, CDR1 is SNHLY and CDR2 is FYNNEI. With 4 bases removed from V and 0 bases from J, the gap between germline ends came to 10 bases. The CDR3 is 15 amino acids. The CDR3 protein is CASSGTTSSYNEQFF. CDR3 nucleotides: TGTGCCAGCAGTGGGACCACCAGCTCCTACAATGAGCAGTTCTTC.

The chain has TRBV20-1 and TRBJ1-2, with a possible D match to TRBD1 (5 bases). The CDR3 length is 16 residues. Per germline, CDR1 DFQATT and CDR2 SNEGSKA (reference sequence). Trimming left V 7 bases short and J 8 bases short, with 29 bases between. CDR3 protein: CSVPEEGKFLGRGYTF. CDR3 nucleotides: TGCAGTGTTCCAGAGGAGGGGAAGTTCTTGGGTCGCGGCTACACCTTC.

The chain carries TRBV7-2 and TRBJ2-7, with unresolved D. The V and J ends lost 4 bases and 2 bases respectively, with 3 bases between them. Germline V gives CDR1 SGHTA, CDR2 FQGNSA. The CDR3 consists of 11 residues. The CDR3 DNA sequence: TGTGCCAGCAGCTCCACCTACGAGCAGTACTTC. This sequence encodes CASSSTYEQYF.

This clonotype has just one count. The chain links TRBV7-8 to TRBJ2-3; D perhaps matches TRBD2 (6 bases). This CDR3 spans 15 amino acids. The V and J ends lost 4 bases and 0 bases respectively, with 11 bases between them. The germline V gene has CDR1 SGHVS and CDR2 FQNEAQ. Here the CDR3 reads CASSWSGWSTDTQYF. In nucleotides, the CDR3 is TGTGCCAGCAGCTGGAGCGGGTGGAGCACAGATACGCAGTATTTT.